A single sample is the source of the 18 T cell receptor beta chains below, sequenced in a study of cytomegalovirus exposure and HLA in healthy donors. With 60 Vbeta and 13 Jbeta primers, the PCR was carried out. Libraries were prepared by immunoSEQ multiplex PCR; TCRdb keeps only in-frame clonotypes and omits some of them. Here the sample spans approximately 100,000 clones, 60% to 85% being singletons. Sequencing was performed on PBMCs. These TCRs come from a female donor in good health and CMV-seronegative.

The chain uses TRBV12-5 and TRBJ2-7; 8 positions agree with TRBD2. Germline assignment: CDR1 LGHNT and CDR2 FRNRAP. The CDR3 is made up of 13 amino acids. Unmatched junction bases numbered 3, after V lost 6 bases and J lost 2 bases. The CDR3, as DNA: TGTGCTAGTGGCCGTAGCGGGGCCTACGAGCAGTACTTC. Protein: CASGRSGAYEQYF.

V gene TRBV11-2 combines with J gene TRBJ1-6; maybe TRBD1 (6 bases). Germline V gene data show CDR1 as SGHAT and CDR2 as FQNNGV. The CDR3 runs to 15 residues. The V end lost 4 bases, the J end lost 8 bases, and 15 bases lay between the germline ends. For the CDR3, the DNA is TGTGCCAGCAGCTACACCCAGGGGCCGGATTCACCCCTCCACTTT. This gives the protein CASSYTQGPDSPLHF.

The gene calls are TRBV11-1 and TRBJ1-3, with D unresolved. Trimming removed 10 bases at V and 11 bases at J, with 15 bases between. The CDR3 is 11 amino acids. Germline V gene data show CDR1 as SGHAT and CDR2 as FQDESV (reference sequence). The CDR3 reads CATRDRRAIYF. The CDR3, as DNA: TGTGCCACCCGGGATAGGAGGGCCATATATTTT.

This chain joins TRBV5-4 and TRBJ1-1; 8 bases map to TRBD1. The germline V gene has CDR1 SGHNT and CDR2 YYREEE (reference sequence). J was trimmed by 0 bases and V by 4 bases; bases with no gene match: 8. The CDR3 extends over 16 amino acids. CDR3 DNA sequence: TGTGCCAGCAGCCAACTGAAGACAGGGGTGAACACTGAAGCTTTCTTT. It translates to CASSQLKTGVNTEAFF.

The chain links TRBV2 to TRBJ2-5; 8 bases align to TRBD1. Germline trimming cut 8 bases from V and 4 bases from J; bases unmatched to any gene: 12. The CDR3 sequence is 15 residues long. Per the germline V gene, CDR1 is SNHLY and CDR2 is FYNNEI. The CDR3 DNA sequence: TGTGCCAGCGGGGGGAGACAGGGGTCCAGAGAGACCCAGTACTTC. It is translated as CASGGRQGSRETQYF.

This clone came up a few times. A read error is the likely source, as a far larger clone sits one nucleotide away. The V gene is TRBV4-1, the J gene TRBJ2-1; D is perhaps TRBD2 (6 bases). Germline CDR1 is MGHRA and CDR2 is YSYEKL. The V gene lost 0 bases and the J gene lost 4 bases, with 13 bases spanning the gap. The CDR3 runs 16 residues. The CDR3 spells CASSQDHTGVYNEQFF. As DNA, the CDR3 is TGCGCCAGCAGCCAAGATCATACGGGGGTGTACAATGAGCAGTTCTTC.

The V call is TRBV9, the J call TRBJ1-1, with D unclear. Germline V gene sequence: CDR1 SGDLS, CDR2 YYNGEE. The CDR3 has 15 residues. V lost 0 bases, J lost 5 bases, and 14 bases lay in between. As DNA, the CDR3 is TGTGCCAGCAGCGTAGACTACGGACTCACGACTGAAGCTTTCTTT. Protein sequence: CASSVDYGLTTEAFF.

This clone came up a few times. The chain uses TRBV6-6 and TRBJ2-7, with TRBD1 matching over 11 bases. V trimming: 2 bases; J trimming: 6 bases; junction bases outside the gene matches: 6. CDR3 length equals 15 residues. Germline V CDR1 and CDR2: MNHNY, SVGAGI (reference sequence). The CDR3 bases are TGTGCCAGCAGTTACCCCGGGACAGGGGGTGGCGAGCAGTACTTC. It yields the protein CASSYPGTGGGEQYF.

This chain links TRBV7-8 with TRBJ1-1, with D perhaps TRBD1 (6 bases). This CDR3 comprises 17 residues. The V and J ends lost 0 bases and 4 bases respectively, with 18 bases between them. CDR1 and CDR2 (germline): SGHVS, FQNEAQ. Here the CDR3 DNA reads TGTGCCAGCAGCTTAGCGCTATTAAGGCAGGGGTCCACTGAAGCTTTCTTT. It encodes CASSLALLRQGSTEAFF.

This chain's CDR3 is CASSIQGGYEQYF. DNA for the CDR3: TGTGCCAGTAGTATCCAGGGGGGCTACGAGCAGTACTTC. The chain combines TRBV19 with TRBJ2-7; a possible D gene is TRBD1 (7 bases). The CDR3 runs 13 residues. Germline values: CDR1 LNHDA, CDR2 SQIVND (reference sequence). V was cut by 3 bases and J by 3 bases, with 9 bases left in between.

The gene calls are TRBV6-1 and TRBJ2-1, with TRBD1 matching over 7 bases. CDR3 length: 14 amino acids. The V gene's germline CDR1 is MNHNS and CDR2 SASEGT. With V trimmed by 8 bases and J by 8 bases, 12 bases remained unmatched. DNA of the CDR3: TGTGCCAGCTCACCGGGACAGCTTCGGGATGAGCAGTTCTTC. It yields the protein CASSPGQLRDEQFF.

This chain joins TRBV2 and TRBJ1-1; D ambiguous. Germline V gene sequence: CDR1 SNHLY, CDR2 FYNNEI. V was clipped by 4 bases and J by 0 bases, with 6 bases between them. This CDR3 contains 13 residues. The CDR3 nucleotides read TGTGCCAGCAGTGCAGACTTGAACACTGAAGCTTTCTTT. This translates into CASSADLNTEAFF.

The chain links TRBV27 to TRBJ2-5, with unresolved D. The DNA end is a closer match to TRBJ2-7, so the J assignment may be wrong. Germline-derived CDR1 and CDR2 are MNHEY and SMNVEV (reference sequence). CDR3 size: 14 residues. CDR3 protein: CASSLSQNYDEQYF. The CDR3 nucleotides are TGTGCCAGCAGTTTATCCCAAAACTATGACGAGCAGTACTTC.

In its sample, this clone was seen a few times. The chain links TRBV28 to TRBJ2-1; possible D gene TRBD2, 6 bases. Looked up from germline, CDR1 is MDHEN and CDR2 is SYDVKM. Trimming cost V 4 bases and J 9 bases, with 22 bases left between them. The length of the CDR3 is 16 residues. In DNA form, the CDR3 reads TGTGCCAGCAGTTCCCTCATCGGCCGGGGAGGTGGTGAGCAGTTCTTC. Amino acid sequence: CASSSLIGRGGGEQFF.

About this clone itself: A junction end diverges from the germline sequence, so it may reflect a read error. The gene calls are TRBV6-1 and TRBJ1-5; 9 positions agree with TRBD1. The CDR3 is 14 residues long. Germline CDR1 is MNHNS and CDR2 is SASEGT. The CDR3 nucleotides read TGTGCCAGCAGGGAAGACAGGGGGGGTCAGCCCCAGCATTTT. The encoded protein is CASREDRGGQPQHF.

This rearrangement joins TRBV7-8 to TRBJ2-3; possible D gene TRBD2, 7 bases. CDR3 length equals 15 residues. The V end was cut by 1 base, the J end by 3 bases, with 11 bases between. The germline gives CDR1 SGHVS, CDR2 FQNEAQ. The CDR3 region is CASSLVGGRTDTQYF. CDR3 bases: TGTGCCAGCAGCTTAGTGGGGGGGCGGACAGATACGCAGTATTTT.

This clone turned up a few times. This chain joins TRBV4-3 and TRBJ2-1; perhaps TRBD1 as D (5 bases). Trimming pared 4 bases from V and 9 bases from J, leaving 16 bases between. Germline lookup yields CDR1 LGHNA and CDR2 YSLEER. This CDR3 is 14 amino acids long. The CDR3, as DNA: TGCGCCAGCAGCCCGAATACAGGCCCGGGTGAGCAGTTCTTC. Amino acids: CASSPNTGPGEQFF.

This chain links TRBV5-1 with TRBJ2-5, with 10 bases matching TRBD2. The length of the CDR3 is 15 residues. Germline V gene data show CDR1 as SGHRS and CDR2 as YFSETQ. The trim removed 0 bases at V and 5 bases at J, leaving 4 bases unmatched. The CDR3: CASSLAGTSVETQYF. The DNA of the CDR3 is TGCGCCAGCAGCTTGGCCGGGACTAGCGTTGAGACCCAGTACTTC.